These 2 T cell receptor beta chains share one sample of origin, sequenced in a study of cytomegalovirus exposure and HLA in healthy donors. Primers included in the PCR were 60 Vbeta and 13 Jbeta primers. Some clones are missing from TCRdb's copy, which holds only in-frame ones; the method was immunoSEQ multiplex PCR. The sample holds approximately 190,000 clones, around 82% seen once. Material for sequencing was PBMCs. The receptor set was obtained from a man aged 35 to 55 in good health and CMV-seropositive.

J is TRBJ1-2 and V is TRBV7-9; tentatively, D is TRBD1 (6 bases). This CDR3 spans 12 amino acids. Germline CDR1 SEHNR, CDR2 FQNEAQ (reference sequence). V was pared by 8 bases and J by 8 bases, with 15 bases between. The CDR3 sequence is CASVGGGYGYTF. The DNA for the CDR3 is TGTGCCAGCGTAGGCGGGGGCTACGGCTACACCTTC.

The chain joins TRBV29-1 to TRBJ1-1; 7 positions match TRBD1. Germline assignment: CDR1 SQVTM and CDR2 ANQGSEA. The CDR3 is 16 amino acids. J gave up 5 bases and V 3 bases, and 15 bases lay outside the gene matches. This chain's CDR3 is CSVDPVLGGAWTEAFF. The CDR3 DNA is TGCAGCGTTGATCCAGTGTTAGGGGGCGCGTGGACTGAAGCTTTCTTT. The full variable domain, in which reference TRBV29-1 and TRBJ1-1 provide the parts outside the CDR3, is SAVISQKPSRDICQRGTSLTIQCQVDSQVTMMFWYRQQPGQSLTLIATANQGSEATYESGFVIDKFPISRPNLTFSTLTVSNMSPEDSSIYLCSVDPVLGGAWTEAFFGQGTRLTVV.